This is a list of T cell receptor beta chains from one sample in a study of Tregs in tolerant kidney transplant recipients. The table came from immunoSEQ multiplex PCR; TCRdb's copy has only in-frame clones and leaves some out. The repertoire holds more than 90,000 clones, roughly 93% seen once, with 1.5% to 2% in the top ten. The sample consisted of CD4+ T cells from blood (PBMCs), taken 12 months after the transplant. The receptors here all came from a human patient who received a combined kidney and bone marrow transplant. Some T cells may be the graft donor's. The CDR3 runs from the conserved cysteine through the conserved F or W. D genes are given only for firm matches. Clone size, where shown, is once, few, many, or a class for clones that have expanded.

v_call	j_call	d_call	clone_size	cdr3_length	cdr3_aa	cdr3_nt
TRBV7-2	TRBJ1-2	TRBD1	NA	15	CASSLVAGGNYGYTF	TGTGCCAGCAGCTTAGTGGCAGGGGGTAACTATGGCTACACCTTC
TRBV28	TRBJ2-1	TRBD1	NA	16	CASSGRGTEEYNEQFF	TGTGCCAGCAGCGGCCGAGGGACAGAGGAATACAATGAGCAGTTCTTC
TRBV6-6	TRBJ2-7	TRBD1	NA	14	CASSPGQGVYEQYF	TGTGCCAGCAGCCCGGGACAGGGGGTGTACGAGCAGTACTTC
TRBV7-3	TRBJ2-3	TRBD1	NA	13	CASSRDRVDTQYF	TGTGCCAGCAGCAGGGACAGGGTTGATACGCAGTATTTT
TRBV21-1	TRBJ2-6	NA	NA	16	CASRRTADSGANVLTF	TGTGCCAGCAGACGGACAGCGGACTCTGGGGCCAACGTCCTGACTTTC
TRBV30	TRBJ1-6	NA	NA	16	CAWSGQRGSYNSPLHF	TGTGCCTGGAGTGGACAAAGAGGGTCCTATAATTCACCCCTCCACTTT
TRBV5-1	TRBJ2-7	TRBD1	NA	14	CASSFGQGAVEQYF	TGCGCCAGCAGCTTCGGACAGGGTGCGGTCGAGCAGTACTTC
TRBV2	TRBJ2-3	NA	NA	13	CASSDWRTDTQYF	TGTGCCAGCAGTGATTGGAGAACAGATACGCAGTATTTT
TRBV28	TRBJ2-7	NA	NA	13	CASSLDRMFEQYF	TGTGCCAGCAGTTTAGACAGGATGTTCGAGCAGTACTTC
TRBV29-1	TRBJ1-3	TRBD1	NA	13	CSVEFYRGDTIYF	TGCAGCGTTGAATTTTACAGGGGGGACACCATATATTTT
TRBV6-1	TRBJ1-3	NA	few	14	CASRTGGSGNTIYF	TGTGCCAGCAGGACAGGAGGCTCTGGAAACACCATATATTTT
TRBV5-1	TRBJ2-2	NA	NA	16	CASSLVTSSGTGELFF	TGCGCCAGCAGCCTCGTGACTAGTTCGGGTACCGGGGAGCTGTTTTTT
TRBV7-9	TRBJ2-3	NA	NA	15	CASSRRGRETDTQYF	TGTGCCAGCAGCCGCAGGGGAAGGGAAACAGATACGCAGTATTTT
TRBV11-2	TRBJ1-4	NA	NA	16	CASSPDRFATNEKLFF	TGTGCCAGCAGCCCCGACAGGTTCGCAACTAATGAAAAACTGTTTTTT
TRBV11-3	TRBJ2-1	TRBD1	NA	15	CASSLGTGGYNEQFF	TGTGCCAGCAGCTTAGGGACAGGGGGTTACAATGAGCAGTTCTTC
TRBV6-1	TRBJ2-1	NA	NA	13	CASRSDRFDEQFF	TGTGCCAGCAGATCTGACAGGTTCGATGAGCAGTTCTTC
TRBV4-3	TRBJ2-2	NA	NA	14	CASSQERASGELFF	TGCGCCAGCAGCCAAGAGAGGGCGTCGGGGGAGCTGTTTTTT
TRBV15	TRBJ1-2	NA	few	14	CATSKPGMGYGYTF	TGTGCCACCAGCAAACCAGGGATGGGCTATGGCTACACCTTC
TRBV28	TRBJ2-5	NA	NA	15	CASSSPGGAEKTQYF	TGTGCCAGCAGTTCCCCCGGTGGAGCGGAAAAGACCCAGTACTTC
TRBV11-3	TRBJ2-5	NA	NA	13	CASSPRGVETQYF	TGTGCCAGCAGCCCGCGAGGTGTAGAGACCCAGTACTTC
TRBV9	TRBJ2-7	TRBD2	NA	15	CASSVEAGGPYEQYF	TGTGCCAGCAGCGTAGAGGCGGGGGGGCCCTACGAGCAGTACTTC
TRBV6-1	TRBJ1-2	NA	NA	14	CASSEPGRVDGYTF	TGTGCCAGCAGTGAACCGGGCAGGGTAGATGGCTACACCTTC
TRBV5-1	TRBJ1-1	TRBD1	NA	14	CASSLRQGSTEAFF	TGCGCCAGCAGCTTGAGACAGGGGAGCACTGAAGCTTTCTTT
TRBV9	TRBJ2-5	TRBD1	NA	14	CASSPTAGGETQYF	TGTGCCAGCAGCCCAACTGCAGGGGGAGAGACCCAGTACTTC
TRBV2	TRBJ2-1	TRBD1	NA	14	CARRRQGDFNEQFF	TGTGCCAGAAGGAGACAGGGGGATTTCAATGAGCAGTTCTTC
TRBV28	TRBJ2-1	TRBD2	NA	21	CASSLGGTIRGTIRSYNEQFF	TGTGCCAGCAGTTTAGGCGGGACTATTCGGGGTACAATTCGCTCCTACAATGAGCAGTTCTTC
TRBV9	TRBJ2-1	NA	NA	15	CASSVTAVPWNEQFF	TGTGCCAGCAGCGTAACAGCGGTCCCATGGAATGAGCAGTTCTTC
TRBV4-2	TRBJ2-7	TRBD2	NA	18	CASSQGPGTSGARYEQYF	TGTGCCAGCAGCCAGGGTCCCGGGACTAGCGGGGCCCGCTACGAGCAGTACTTC
TRBV10-3	TRBJ2-5	TRBD2	NA	14	CAISAGTSQETQYF	TGTGCCATCAGTGCCGGGACTAGCCAAGAGACCCAGTACTTC
TRBV7-2	TRBJ1-1	NA	NA	14	CASSFSTANTEAFF	TGTGCCAGCAGCTTTTCAACAGCGAACACTGAAGCTTTCTTT
TRBV28	TRBJ1-1	TRBD1	once	15	CASARDRGGSAEAFF	TGTGCCAGCGCACGGGACAGGGGGGGTTCAGCTGAAGCTTTCTTT
TRBV27	TRBJ1-1	NA	NA	13	CASSTMGDTEAFF	TGTGCCAGCAGTACAATGGGAGACACTGAAGCTTTCTTT
TRBV11-3	TRBJ2-2	NA	NA	15	CASSLRPRDTGELFF	TGTGCCAGCAGCTTACGGCCCAGGGACACCGGGGAGCTGTTTTTT
TRBV5-1	TRBJ1-1	NA	NA	12	CASSLRGTEAFF	TGCGCCAGCAGCTTGCGGGGGACTGAAGCTTTCTTT
TRBV5-6	TRBJ1-5	TRBD1	NA	15	CASSHPDRGKQPQHF	TGTGCCAGCAGCCACCCGGACAGGGGTAAGCAGCCCCAGCATTTT
TRBV18	TRBJ1-6	NA	NA	16	CASSAQRGQFNSPLHF	TGTGCCAGCTCAGCTCAAAGGGGCCAGTTTAATTCCCCCCTCCACTTT
TRBV7-2	TRBJ2-7	NA	NA	11	CASSSGGTQYF	TGTGCCAGCAGCTCCGGAGGTACGCAGTACTTC
TRBV6-1	TRBJ2-4	TRBD1	NA	13	CASSGWDRRGEYF	TGTGCCAGCAGTGGGTGGGACAGGCGAGGGGAGTACTTC
TRBV7-2	TRBJ2-5	NA	NA	13	CASSRQALRTQYF	TGTGCCAGCAGCAGACAGGCGTTAAGGACCCAGTACTTC
TRBV14	TRBJ1-2	NA	NA	15	CASSHPGRARDGYTF	TGTGCCAGCAGCCACCCGGGCAGGGCAAGGGATGGCTACACCTTC
TRBV5-6	TRBJ1-2	NA	NA	14	CASSLVQVNYGYTF	TGTGCCAGCAGCTTAGTACAGGTGAACTATGGCTACACCTTC
TRBV30	TRBJ2-7	NA	NA	15	CAWSAGGSTIYEQYF	TGTGCCTGGAGTGCCGGCGGGTCGACGATCTACGAGCAGTACTTC
TRBV10-1	TRBJ2-5	NA	NA	13	CASGARSQETQYF	TGCGCCAGCGGTGCGCGGTCCCAAGAGACCCAGTACTTC
TRBV23-1	TRBJ2-6	NA	NA	13	CASSHRRGDVLTF	TGCGCCAGCAGTCACAGGCGGGGTGACGTCCTGACTTTC
TRBV19	TRBJ2-3	TRBD1	NA	15	CASSTTGLATDTQYF	TGTGCCAGTAGTACGACAGGGTTGGCAACAGATACGCAGTATTTT
TRBV27	TRBJ2-6	TRBD1	NA	17	CASSPRTGGTGANVLTF	TGTGCCAGCAGTCCGAGAACAGGGGGAACTGGGGCCAACGTCCTGACTTTC
TRBV7-2	TRBJ2-1	TRBD2	NA	14	CASSLVGTSGQKVF	TGTGCCAGCAGCTTAGTTGGGACTAGCGGGCAGAAGGTCTTC
TRBV6-4	TRBJ2-1	TRBD2	once	16	CASSEISGSSYNEQFF	TGTGCCAGCAGTGAAATTAGCGGGAGCTCCTACAATGAGCAGTTCTTC
TRBV2	TRBJ1-5	NA	NA	15	CASSDADLAGQPQHF	TGTGCCAGCAGTGACGCAGATTTAGCTGGTCAGCCCCAGCATTTT
TRBV5-4	TRBJ2-1	TRBD1	once	15	CASSKRDRKYNEQFF	TGTGCCAGCAGCAAACGGGACAGAAAATACAATGAGCAGTTCTTC
TRBV7-3	TRBJ1-5	NA	NA	13	CASSLKGDQPQHF	TGTGCCAGCAGCTTAAAGGGAGATCAGCCCCAGCATTTT